This TCR beta chain comes out of a study of cytomegalovirus exposure and HLA in healthy donors (dated by TCRdb to the late 2010s). Background on the whole study: According to an earlier analysis of 587 of the donors, about 190 million T cells yielded 117 million unique TCR beta sequences and about 300 Gb of sequence data. The genetic ancestry cluster associated with self-reported Caucasian donors included about 84% of the roughly 410 genotyped donors. HLA typing covered class I and class II loci at four-digit resolution. To study patterns of TCR occurrence, a later analysis re-analyzed previously published TCR beta repertoires from around 660 donors and added high-resolution HLA genotyping. Along with the roughly 670-subject first cohort, a separate validation cohort of approximately 110 different subjects was used. A later genetic analysis took genome-wide SNP genotypes for about 55% of the roughly 700 donors and used that subset as a discovery cohort. Donor age, sex, ethnicity and CMV serostatus were compiled alongside the repertoire data. To predict cytomegalovirus infection status, the study combined high-throughput TCR immunosequencing, statistical association of individual TCRs with disease status, and machine learning. An early release that covered around 590 HLA-typed donors contained approximately 290 gigabases of sequencing data and 80 million or so unique TCR sequences. Rather than using new phenotypic data, the later analysis identified candidate immune exposures from TCR beta sequences and from how often those sequences occurred across donors. In an earlier analysis of 587 of the donors, high-throughput TCR beta sequencing was used to judge whether each TCR beta V gene segment behaved as functional or pseudogenic. Four or five DR-DQ haplotypes were handled as single units for association and clustering because linkage in the cohort was strong. Typing coverage differed by locus: A, B, C, DRB1 and DQB1 were typed in about 629-640 donors, DQA1 in 500 to 550, DPA1 in 600 to 610, and DPB1 in 400 to 490. Every discovery cohort repertoire had been produced on one sequencing platform. The study was designed to test whether signatures of past pathogen exposure could be identified by cataloging public T cell receptors. Among around 400 genotyped donors of the cohort, an average of roughly 230,000 unique TCR beta nucleotide sequences was sequenced per donor, of which about 18% were non-productive. The study used immunosequencing to profile the T cell repertoires of approximately 690 subjects and linked those repertoires to cytomegalovirus serostatus.

The cohort consisted of 670 or so healthy bone marrow donors. At the time of sampling, all cohort members were nominally healthy, though unrecorded immune exposures were likely present. The donor was CMV seronegative and belonged to the group of approximately 320 seronegative cohort members. A peripheral blood sample was provided by each donor, and peripheral blood mononuclear cells were used for TCR beta sequencing. The Qiagen DNeasy Blood Extraction Kit was used to extract genomic DNA from the blood cell samples. A note on this clone: Its binding antigen is unknown. Per-nucleotide qualities are absent, and no much larger clonotype sits a single base away.

Libraries came from the immunoSEQ multiplex PCR assay. The multiplex PCR relied on a mix of 60 forward primers for TCR Vbeta segments and 13 reverse primers for TCR Jbeta segments. The CDR3 region of rearranged TCR beta genes was amplified from genomic DNA by a multiplex PCR assay. Amplified TCR beta libraries were sequenced as 87-base-pair reads on the Illumina HiSeq System. As for the authors' bioinformatics: A later analysis counted approximately 74 million unique TCR beta chains across the 700 or so repertoires, and around 9.9 million of these chains were shared by at least two donors. Raw reads were error-corrected and collapsed into unique sequences by a nearest-neighbor algorithm in which closely related sequences were merged to remove PCR and sequencing errors. Alignment of CDR3 sequences to IMGT reference sequences was used to assign V, D and J gene segments. For a sequence to be retained, a match of at least six nucleotides to both a V gene segment and a J gene segment was required. Rearrangements were called productive when the CDR3 lacked stop codons and stayed in frame with V and J; all others were non-productive. CDR3 was defined according to IMGT convention as the region running from the second conserved V-encoded cysteine to the conserved J-encoded phenylalanine. The earlier analysis of around 640 of the donors excluded sequences that lacked an unambiguous match to a single V gene segment. In an earlier analysis of 587 of the donors, V segments were called functional above 56.7% productive rearrangements and were called segregating when the between-donor standard deviation exceeded 5%. To diagnose cytomegalovirus status from the catalog of TCR beta chain sequences, a statistical classification framework was built. In a later analysis, V and J genes were assigned by comparing TCR nucleotide sequences against IMGT/GENE-DB human TR gene sequences. Using the TCRdist pipeline, a later analysis assigned CDR3 sequences along with most-parsimonious VDJ recombination scenarios. In a later analysis, each TCR beta chain was defined by its CDR3 amino acid sequence together with its V-gene family, and reads lacking a unique V-gene family were excluded. As a way to deal with suspected cross-contamination and a sequencing artifact, a later analysis dropped roughly 620 nucleotide sequences that were highly shared and had low generation probability. In a later analysis, a clonal expansion index for each public chain was calculated from normalized within-repertoire ranks of inferred template counts. In a later analysis, generation probabilities were computed using a VDJ recombination model fitted to out-of-frame rearrangements, and the results were checked against IGoR. Hypergeometric tests were used in a later analysis to score TCR-TCR, TCR-HLA and TCR-CMV co-occurrence, with a repertoire-size bias correction applied to the TCR pairs. To estimate false discovery rates, a later analysis permuted the HLA or CMV assignments 20 times. In a later analysis, co-occurring TCRs were grouped using DBSCAN, and TCRdist sequence similarity was added for clustering within HLA-allele-positive subsets. Repertoires with fewer than 30,000 or more than 120,000 public chains, plus five repertoires with anomalous nucleotide sharing, were excluded from co-occurrence clustering. TCRdb took over this immuneACCESS table, retaining in-frame rearrangements with V and J assigned. Such tables are incomplete; in checked studies, under half of the missing clones stem from an unresolved V gene, and the remainder is unexplained. That table gives V, J and clone size, and the DNA gave D and trimming. Recorded for this sample are some 220,000 clones; 70% to 85% of them occurred a single time. About 0.58% of the sample goes to the ten largest clones.

The paper's findings and limits, for the study overall: According to the authors, the approach could potentially be generalized to other disease states and immunological phenotypes. Correlated functional status among segregating V segments might reflect linkage disequilibrium, but an unknown experimental factor could not be ruled out. A further reported finding was that TCR beta sequences accurately predicted the HLA-A and HLA-B alleles for most subjects in the first cohort. The cohort was sequenced for TCR beta chains only, and without alpha or paired-chain data the features that could be detected were limited. In an earlier analysis of 450 to 750 of the donors, most TCR beta V segments appeared in productive rearrangements about 90% or about 30% of the time, broadly matching IMGT annotations. In the study, approximately 150 TCR beta chains were listed as associated with cytomegalovirus. A later analysis found that HLA-associated TCR beta chains were more clonally expanded and had lower generation probabilities than equally common non-associated chains. When HLA alleles, especially DR and DQ, strongly co-occurred, attributing TCR associations to individual alleles was difficult. In a later genetic analysis, a missense DCLRE1C variant was associated with V-gene and J-gene trimming of TCR beta chains, and the association was replicated in an independent cohort. In vitro tests confirmed that a few of the cytomegalovirus-associated TCR beta chains recognize cytomegalovirus antigens. Presence/absence analyses assumed roughly uniform sequencing depth across donors, an assumption that may not hold. Approximately 16 rarely observed V segments, including chromosome 9 orphons, were excluded from the earlier analysis of several hundred of the donors because counts were too low. The classifier was reported to diagnose cytomegalovirus status with high specificity and sensitivity in both the original cohort and the validation cohort. The 87-base-pair reads could not distinguish some IMGT-functional V segments, including TRBV6-2 and TRBV6-3, so those segments were excluded. Because HLA typing was unavailable for some donors at each locus, only the typed subset was used in association tests. In a later genetic analysis, fewer N-insertions in productive TCRs were reported among donors in an Asian-associated ancestry cluster than the approximately 670-donor mean. Across donors, most TCR sequences were observed very rarely, whereas some public TCRs were present in many individuals. A later analysis found that most CMV-associated TCR beta chains appeared HLA-restricted, with HLA associations seemingly driven largely by CMV exposure. In a later analysis, the rate of TCR association differed among HLA loci, with DRB1 alleles having the most associated TCRs and HLA-C alleles having the fewest. The sequencing pipeline was judged likely to have produced a cluster of highly shared sequence variants as a technical artifact. For the cohort, immune exposure information was limited to CMV serostatus. Several of the top co-occurrence clusters appeared to be linked to parvovirus B19, influenza, CMV and Epstein-Barr virus, according to a later analysis. In a later analysis, around 17,000 TCR beta sequences were associated with specific HLA alleles at a false discovery rate of 0.05.

The junction shows trimming of 4 bases on V and 6 bases on J, plus 13 bases between the germline ends. From cysteine to phenylalanine, the CDR3 is 13 amino acids long. Of all the DNA, just the CDR3 is kept, 39 bases in frame from base 1. Per the germline V gene, SGDLS is the CDR1 and YYNGEE is the CDR2. The receptor chain draws on TRBV9 and TRBJ1-1; perhaps TRBD1 is the D gene, with 6 bases matching. The source material was PBMCs. The TCR comes from a woman aged 40 to 49 in good health and CMV-seronegative. The CDR3 protein: CASSLGGGSEAFF. Here is the DNA: TGTGCCAGCAGCCTTGGGGGGGGCTCTGAAGCTTTCTTT.